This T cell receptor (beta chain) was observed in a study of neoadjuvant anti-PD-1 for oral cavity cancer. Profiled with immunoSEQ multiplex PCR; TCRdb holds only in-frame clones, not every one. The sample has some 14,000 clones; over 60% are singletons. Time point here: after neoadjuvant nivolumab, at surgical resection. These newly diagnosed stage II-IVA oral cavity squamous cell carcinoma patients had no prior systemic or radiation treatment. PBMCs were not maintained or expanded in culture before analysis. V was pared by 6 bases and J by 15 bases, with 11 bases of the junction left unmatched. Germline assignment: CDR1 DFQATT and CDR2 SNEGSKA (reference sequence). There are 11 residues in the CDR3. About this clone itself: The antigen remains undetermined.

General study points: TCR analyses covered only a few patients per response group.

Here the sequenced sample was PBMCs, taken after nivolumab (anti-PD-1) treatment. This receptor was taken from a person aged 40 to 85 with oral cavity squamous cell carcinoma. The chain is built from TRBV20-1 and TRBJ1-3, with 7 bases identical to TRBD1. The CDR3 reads CSAIRQGKEYF. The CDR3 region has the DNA TGCAGTGCAATTCGACAGGGAAAGGAATATTTT.